This T cell receptor beta chain emerged from a study of metastatic and nonmetastatic thyroid tumors. On the study more broadly: It was across blood and tumor or nodule tissue from malignant and benign thyroid patients that repertoires were compared.

Germline V gives CDR1 MNHNS, CDR2 SASEGT. Deletions cut 1 base from V and 10 bases from J, with 10 bases between. CDR3 length: 12 residues. In this sample, this clone turned up a few times. Not a single patient had been given any form of treatment at any point before undergoing thyroid surgery. TCRdb re-clonotyped the PCR reads through MiXCR. The profile shows some 25,000 clones, approximately 20% of them singletons. Sequenced input: blood. The clonotype originates from a female donor with papillary thyroid cancer or a benign thyroid nodule (not recorded which). Some clones in this sample may be carry-over from other donors' samples. This chain joins TRBV6-1 and TRBJ1-2; D unclear. CDR3 DNA: TGTGCCAGCAGTGAAGGTGGCAGATACTACACCTTC. Residues: CASSEGGRYYTF.